This T cell receptor (beta chain) was identified during a study of cytomegalovirus exposure and HLA in healthy donors. Study at large: One earlier analysis, a look at roughly 180 million T cells, found almost 120 million unique TCR beta sequences. General study points: At a 0.05 false discovery rate, a later analysis found 18,000 or so TCR beta sequences to be associated with HLA alleles. In vitro, a few CMV-associated chains proved specific for CMV antigens.

Germline V gene lookup returns CDR1 SQVTM and CDR2 ANQGSEA. V lost 5 bases to trimming and J lost 3 bases, with 16 bases between them. This CDR3 spans 14 amino acids. A note on this clone: The antigen is not known.

Unrecorded immune exposures were likely, despite nominal health at sampling. The PCR employed 60 Vbeta primers together with 13 Jbeta primers. Sequenced by immunoSEQ multiplex PCR; TCRdb stores in-frame clones only, minus some. The sample has 150,000 to 200,000 clones, around 80% seen once; the top ten hold roughly 1.1%. The rearrangement links TRBV29-1 to TRBJ1-2; perhaps TRBD1 as D (6 bases). The receptor's source is a woman in her thirties or forties in good health and CMV-seronegative. Sequenced input: PBMCs. This chain's CDR3 is CSVPDRFVDYGYTF. CDR3 nucleotides: TGCAGCGTTCCCGACAGGTTCGTTGACTATGGCTACACCTTC.